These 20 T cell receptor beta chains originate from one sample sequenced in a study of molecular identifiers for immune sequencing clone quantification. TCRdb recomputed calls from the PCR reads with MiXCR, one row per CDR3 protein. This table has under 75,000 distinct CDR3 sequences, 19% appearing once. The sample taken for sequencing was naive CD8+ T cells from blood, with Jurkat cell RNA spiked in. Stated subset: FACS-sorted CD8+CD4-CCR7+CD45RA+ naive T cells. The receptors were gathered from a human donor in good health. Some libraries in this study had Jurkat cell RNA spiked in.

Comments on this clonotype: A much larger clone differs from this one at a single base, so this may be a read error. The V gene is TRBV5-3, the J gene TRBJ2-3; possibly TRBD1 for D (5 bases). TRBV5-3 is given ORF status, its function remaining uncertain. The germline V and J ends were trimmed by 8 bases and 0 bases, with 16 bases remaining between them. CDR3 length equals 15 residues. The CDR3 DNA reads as TGTGCCAGCGGCCGAATCACAGGAAGCACAGATACGCAGTATTTT. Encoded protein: CASGRITGSTDTQYF.

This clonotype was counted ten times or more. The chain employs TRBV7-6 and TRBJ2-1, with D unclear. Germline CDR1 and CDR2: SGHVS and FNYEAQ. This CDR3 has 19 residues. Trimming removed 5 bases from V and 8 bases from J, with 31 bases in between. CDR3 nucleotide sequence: TGTGCCAGCAGCCTCACCCAGCCGTCGGTCTTGAGAGGCCTGTATGAGCAGTTCTTC. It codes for CASSLTQPSVLRGLYEQFF.

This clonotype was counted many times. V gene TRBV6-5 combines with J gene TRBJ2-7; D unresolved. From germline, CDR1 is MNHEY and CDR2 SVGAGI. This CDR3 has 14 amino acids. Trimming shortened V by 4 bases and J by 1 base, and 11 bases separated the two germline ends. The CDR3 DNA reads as TGTGCCAGCAGTTGGGGTGAGTCGTCCTACGAGCAGTACTTC. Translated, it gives CASSWGESSYEQYF.

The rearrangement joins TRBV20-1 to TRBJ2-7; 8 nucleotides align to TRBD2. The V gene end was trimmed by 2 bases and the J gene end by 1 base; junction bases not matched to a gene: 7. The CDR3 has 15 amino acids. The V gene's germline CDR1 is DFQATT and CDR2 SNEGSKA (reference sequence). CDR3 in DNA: TGCAGTGCTAGACCCCTGGCGGGAGGATCCTACGAGCAGTACTTC. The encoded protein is CSARPLAGGSYEQYF.

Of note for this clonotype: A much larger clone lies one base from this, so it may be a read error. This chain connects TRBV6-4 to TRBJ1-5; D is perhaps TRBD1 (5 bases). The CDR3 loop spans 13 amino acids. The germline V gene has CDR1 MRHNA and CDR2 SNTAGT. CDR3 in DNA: TGTGCCGGCAGTGACTCATGGGGGCAGCCCCAGCATTTT. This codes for CAGSDSWGQPQHF.

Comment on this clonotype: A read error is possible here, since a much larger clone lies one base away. The CDR3 protein is CASSYEEFSSYNEQLF. CDR3 nucleotide sequence: TGTGCCAGCAGTTATGAGGAGTTTAGCTCCTACAATGAGCAGCTCTTC. V is TRBV6-5 and J is TRBJ2-1; the D is unclear. Per the germline V gene, CDR1 is MNHEY and CDR2 is SVGAGI. The CDR3 loop spans 16 amino acids.

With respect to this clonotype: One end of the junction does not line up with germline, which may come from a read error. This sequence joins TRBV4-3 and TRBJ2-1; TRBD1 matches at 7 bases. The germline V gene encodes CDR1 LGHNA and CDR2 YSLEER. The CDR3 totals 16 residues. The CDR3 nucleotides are TGCGCCAGCAGCCAAGTTGACAGGGCCGAGGACGGTGAGCGGTTCTTC. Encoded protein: CASSQVDRAEDGERFF.

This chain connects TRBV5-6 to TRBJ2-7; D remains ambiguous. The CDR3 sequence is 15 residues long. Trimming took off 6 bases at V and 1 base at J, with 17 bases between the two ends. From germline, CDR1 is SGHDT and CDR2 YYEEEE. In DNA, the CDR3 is TGTGCCAGCACCTCAGGTTGGGGTGGATCCTACGAGCAGTACTTC. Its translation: CASTSGWGGSYEQYF.

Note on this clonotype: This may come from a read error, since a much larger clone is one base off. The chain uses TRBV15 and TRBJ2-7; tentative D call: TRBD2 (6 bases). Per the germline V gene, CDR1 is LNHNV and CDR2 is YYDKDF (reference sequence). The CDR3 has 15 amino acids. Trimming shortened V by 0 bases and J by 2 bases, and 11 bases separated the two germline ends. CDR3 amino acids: CATSRDWGLAYEQYF. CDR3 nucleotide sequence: TGTGCCACCAGCAGAGACTGGGGACTGGCCTACGAGCAGTACTTC.

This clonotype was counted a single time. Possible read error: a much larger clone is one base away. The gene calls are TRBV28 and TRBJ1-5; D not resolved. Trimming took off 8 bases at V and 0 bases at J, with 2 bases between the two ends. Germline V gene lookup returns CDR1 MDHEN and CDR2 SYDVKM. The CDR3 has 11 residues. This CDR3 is CASDSNQPQHF. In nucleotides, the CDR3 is TGTGCCAGCGATAGCAATCAGCCCCAGCATTTT.

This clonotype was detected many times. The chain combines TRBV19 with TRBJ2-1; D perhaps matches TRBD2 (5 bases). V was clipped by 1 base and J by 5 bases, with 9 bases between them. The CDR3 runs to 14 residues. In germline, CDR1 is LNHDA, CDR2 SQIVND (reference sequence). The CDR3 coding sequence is TGTGCCAGTAGTATAGTGAGCGGAAACAATGAGCAGTTCTTC. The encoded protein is CASSIVSGNNEQFF.

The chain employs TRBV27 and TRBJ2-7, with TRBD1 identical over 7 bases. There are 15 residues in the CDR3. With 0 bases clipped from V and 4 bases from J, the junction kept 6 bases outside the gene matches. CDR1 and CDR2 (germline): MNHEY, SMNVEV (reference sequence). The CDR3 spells CASSLSGGGFYEQYF. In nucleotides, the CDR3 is TGTGCCAGCAGTTTATCAGGGGGCGGGTTTTACGAGCAGTACTTC.

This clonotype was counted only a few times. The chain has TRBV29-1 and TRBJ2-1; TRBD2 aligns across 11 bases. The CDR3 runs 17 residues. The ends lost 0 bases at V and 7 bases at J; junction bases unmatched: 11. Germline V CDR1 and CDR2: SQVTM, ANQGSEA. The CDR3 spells CSVEDRPGVAGGNEQFF. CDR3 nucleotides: TGCAGCGTTGAAGATCGGCCCGGGGTAGCGGGAGGGAATGAGCAGTTCTTC.

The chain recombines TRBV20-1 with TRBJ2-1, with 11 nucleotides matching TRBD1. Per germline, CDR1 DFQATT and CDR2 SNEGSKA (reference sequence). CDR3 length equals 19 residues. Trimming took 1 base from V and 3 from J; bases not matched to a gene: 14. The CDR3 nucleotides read TGCAGTGCTAGAGGTTTGGACAGGGGGCGCCAAGTCAGCTACAATGAGCAGTTCTTC. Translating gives CSARGLDRGRQVSYNEQFF.

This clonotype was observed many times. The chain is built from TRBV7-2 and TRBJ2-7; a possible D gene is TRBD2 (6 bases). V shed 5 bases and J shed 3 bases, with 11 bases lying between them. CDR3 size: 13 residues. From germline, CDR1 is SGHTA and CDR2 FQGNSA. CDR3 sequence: CASSPGGVYEQYF. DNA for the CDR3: TGTGCCAGCAGCCCTGGAGGGGTCTACGAGCAGTACTTC.

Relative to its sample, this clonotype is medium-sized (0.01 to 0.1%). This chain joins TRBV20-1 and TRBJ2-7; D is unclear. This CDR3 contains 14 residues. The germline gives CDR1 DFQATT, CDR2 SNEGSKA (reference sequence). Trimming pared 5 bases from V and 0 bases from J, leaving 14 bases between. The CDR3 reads CSAGSETLSYEQYF. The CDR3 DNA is TGCAGTGCTGGTTCCGAGACCCTCTCCTACGAGCAGTACTTC.

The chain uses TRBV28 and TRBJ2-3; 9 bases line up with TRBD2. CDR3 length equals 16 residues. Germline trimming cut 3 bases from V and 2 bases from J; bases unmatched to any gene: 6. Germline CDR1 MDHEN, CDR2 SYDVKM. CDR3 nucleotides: TGTGCCAGCAGTTTCCCAAGCGGGAGGAACACAGATACGCAGTATTTT. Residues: CASSFPSGRNTDTQYF.

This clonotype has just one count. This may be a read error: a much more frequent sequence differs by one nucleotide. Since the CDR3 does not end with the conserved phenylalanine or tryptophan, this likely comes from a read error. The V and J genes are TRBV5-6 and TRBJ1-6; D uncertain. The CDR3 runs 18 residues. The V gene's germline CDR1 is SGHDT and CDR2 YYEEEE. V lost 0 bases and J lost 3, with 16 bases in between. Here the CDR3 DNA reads TGTGCCAGCAGCTTGGGAGCCCGGGTTGAGTTCTATAATTCACCCCTCCACCTT. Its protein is CASSLGARVEFYNSPLHL.

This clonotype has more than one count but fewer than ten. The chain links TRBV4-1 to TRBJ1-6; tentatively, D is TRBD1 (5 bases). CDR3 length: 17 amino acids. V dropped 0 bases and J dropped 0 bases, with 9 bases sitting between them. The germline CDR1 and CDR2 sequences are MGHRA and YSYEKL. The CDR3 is CASSQDWGGSYNSPLHF. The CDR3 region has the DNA TGCGCCAGCAGCCAAGATTGGGGGGGCTCCTATAATTCACCCCTCCACTTT.

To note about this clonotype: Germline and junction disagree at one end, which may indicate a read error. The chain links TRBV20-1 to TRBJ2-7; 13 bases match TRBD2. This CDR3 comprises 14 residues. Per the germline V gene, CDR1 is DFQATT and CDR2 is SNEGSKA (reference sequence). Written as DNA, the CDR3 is TGCAGTGCTAGGGGACTAGCGGGAATCTACGGGCAGTACTTC. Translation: CSARGLAGIYGQYF.